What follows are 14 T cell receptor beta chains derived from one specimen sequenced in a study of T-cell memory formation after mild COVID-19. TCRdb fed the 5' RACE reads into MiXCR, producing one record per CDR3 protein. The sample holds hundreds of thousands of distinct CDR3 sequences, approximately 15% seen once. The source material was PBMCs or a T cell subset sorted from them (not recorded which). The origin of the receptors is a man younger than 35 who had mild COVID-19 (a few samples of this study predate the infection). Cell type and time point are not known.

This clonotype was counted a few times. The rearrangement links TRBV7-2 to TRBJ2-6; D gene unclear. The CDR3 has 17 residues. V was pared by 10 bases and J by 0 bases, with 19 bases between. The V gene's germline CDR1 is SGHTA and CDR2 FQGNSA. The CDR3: CAIDEATRYSGANVLTF. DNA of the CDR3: TGTGCCATAGATGAAGCCACCCGATACTCTGGGGCCAACGTCCTGACTTTC.

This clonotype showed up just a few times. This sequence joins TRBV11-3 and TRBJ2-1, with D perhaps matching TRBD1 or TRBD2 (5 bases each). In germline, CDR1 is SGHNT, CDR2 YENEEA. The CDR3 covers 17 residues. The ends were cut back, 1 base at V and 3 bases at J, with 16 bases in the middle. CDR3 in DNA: TGTGCCAGCAGCTTAGGCCCACCCGGGGACCACTACAATGAGCAGTTCTTC. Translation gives CASSLGPPGDHYNEQFF.

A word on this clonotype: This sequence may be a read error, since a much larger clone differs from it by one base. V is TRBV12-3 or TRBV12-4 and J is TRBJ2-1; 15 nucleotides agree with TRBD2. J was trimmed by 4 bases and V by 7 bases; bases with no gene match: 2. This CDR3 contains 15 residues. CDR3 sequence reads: CASIGTSGGYNEQFF. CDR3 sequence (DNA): TGTGCCAGCATCGGGACTAGCGGGGGGTACAATGAGCAGTTCTTC.

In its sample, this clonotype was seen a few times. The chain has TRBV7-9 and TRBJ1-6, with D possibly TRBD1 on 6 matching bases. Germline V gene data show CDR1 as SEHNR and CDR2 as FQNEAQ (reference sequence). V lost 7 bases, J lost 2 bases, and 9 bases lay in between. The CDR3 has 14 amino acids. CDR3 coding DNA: TGTGCCAGCACGAGGGACACCTATAATTCACCCCTCCACTTT. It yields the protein CASTRDTYNSPLHF.

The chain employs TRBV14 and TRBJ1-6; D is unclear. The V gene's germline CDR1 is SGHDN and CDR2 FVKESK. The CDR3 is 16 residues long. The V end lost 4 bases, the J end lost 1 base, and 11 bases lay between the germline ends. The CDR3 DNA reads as TGTGCCAGCAGCCCCACCGGAGGGTCCTATAATTCACCCCTCCACTTT. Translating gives CASSPTGGSYNSPLHF.

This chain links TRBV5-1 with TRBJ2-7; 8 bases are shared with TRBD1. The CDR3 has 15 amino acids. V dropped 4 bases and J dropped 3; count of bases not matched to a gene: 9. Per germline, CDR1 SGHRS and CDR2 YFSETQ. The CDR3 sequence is CASSREGTGDYEQYF. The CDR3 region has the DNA TGCGCCAGCAGCCGGGAAGGGACAGGAGACTACGAGCAGTACTTC.

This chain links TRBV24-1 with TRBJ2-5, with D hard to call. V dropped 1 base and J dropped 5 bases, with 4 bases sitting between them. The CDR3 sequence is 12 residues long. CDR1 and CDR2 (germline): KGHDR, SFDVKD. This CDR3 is CATSDLTETQYF. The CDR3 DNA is TGTGCCACCAGTGATTTAACGGAGACCCAGTACTTC.

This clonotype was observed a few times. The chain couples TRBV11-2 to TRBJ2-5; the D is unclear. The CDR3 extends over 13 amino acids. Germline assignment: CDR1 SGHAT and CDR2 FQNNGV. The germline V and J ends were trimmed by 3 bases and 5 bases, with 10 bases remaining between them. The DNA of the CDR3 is TGTGCCAGCAGCTTCGAAGTAGTTGAGACCCAGTACTTC. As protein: CASSFEVVETQYF.

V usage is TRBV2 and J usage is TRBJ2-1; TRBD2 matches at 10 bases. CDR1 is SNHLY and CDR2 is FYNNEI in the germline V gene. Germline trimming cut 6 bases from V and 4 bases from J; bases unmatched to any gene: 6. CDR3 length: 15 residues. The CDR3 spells CASRMLAGEYNEQFF. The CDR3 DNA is TGTGCCAGCAGGATGCTAGCGGGGGAGTACAATGAGCAGTTCTTC.

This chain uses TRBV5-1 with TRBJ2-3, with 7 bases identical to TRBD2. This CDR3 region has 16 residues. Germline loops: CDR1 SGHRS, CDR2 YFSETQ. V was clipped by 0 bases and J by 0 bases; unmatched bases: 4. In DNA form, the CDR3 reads TGCGCCAGCAGCTTGGAGGCGGGGGAGAGCACAGATACGCAGTATTTT. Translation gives CASSLEAGESTDTQYF.

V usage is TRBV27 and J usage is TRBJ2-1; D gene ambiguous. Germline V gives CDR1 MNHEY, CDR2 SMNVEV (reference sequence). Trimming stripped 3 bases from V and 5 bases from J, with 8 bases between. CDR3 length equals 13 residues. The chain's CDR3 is CASSFRVNNEQFF. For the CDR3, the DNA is TGTGCCAGCAGTTTCCGGGTTAACAATGAGCAGTTCTTC.

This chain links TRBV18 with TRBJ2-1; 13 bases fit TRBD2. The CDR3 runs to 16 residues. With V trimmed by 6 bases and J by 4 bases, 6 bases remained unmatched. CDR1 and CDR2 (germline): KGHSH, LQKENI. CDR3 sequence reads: CASSRGLAGVYNEQFF. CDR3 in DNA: TGTGCCAGCTCTCGCGGACTAGCGGGGGTATACAATGAGCAGTTCTTC.

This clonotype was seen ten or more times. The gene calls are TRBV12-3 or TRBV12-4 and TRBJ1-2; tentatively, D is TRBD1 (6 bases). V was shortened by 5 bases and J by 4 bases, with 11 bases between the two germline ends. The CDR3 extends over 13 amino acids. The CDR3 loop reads CASSPTGAYGYTF. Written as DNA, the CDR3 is TGTGCCAGCAGTCCGACAGGCGCCTATGGCTACACCTTC.

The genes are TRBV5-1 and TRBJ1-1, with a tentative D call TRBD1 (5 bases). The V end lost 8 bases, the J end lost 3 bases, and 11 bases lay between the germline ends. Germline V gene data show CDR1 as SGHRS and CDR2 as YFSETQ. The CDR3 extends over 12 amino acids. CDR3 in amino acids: CASGAPDTEAFF. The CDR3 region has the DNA TGCGCCAGTGGGGCACCAGACACTGAAGCTTTCTTT. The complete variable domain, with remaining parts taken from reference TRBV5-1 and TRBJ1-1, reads KAGVTQTPRYLIKTRGQQVTLSCSPISGHRSVSWYQQTPGQGLQFLFEYFSETQRNKGNFPGRFSGRQFSNSRSEMNVSTLELGDSALYLCASGAPDTEAFFGQGTRLTVV.